This T cell receptor beta chain was obtained from a study of T cells after yellow fever vaccination. Germline loops: CDR1 DFQATT, CDR2 SNEGSKA (reference sequence). The CDR3 contains 12 residues. TCRdb independently ran MiXCR on the 5' RACE reads; one entry per CDR3 protein. Of hundreds of thousands of distinct CDR3 sequences listed, around 20% were seen once; the top ten hold 15% to 20%. To note about this clonotype: Its antigen is currently unknown. Just one base apart from a much larger clone, this may be a read error.

General study findings and limits: Although most clonotypes did not, a small share appeared in both CD4 and CD8 compartments. Re-detected after boosting: most primary clones, 95% to 98% of CD4 and roughly 90% of CD8.

The J gene is TRBJ1-1, the V gene TRBV20-1, with a possible D match to TRBD1 (6 bases). This sequence was found in a man aged 18 to 30 who received the YFV17D yellow fever vaccine. Material: PBMCs, obtained before the yellow fever booster vaccination. The CDR3 reads CSVNPGVTDAFF. CDR3 coding DNA: TGCAGTGTAAACCCAGGGGTCACTGATGCTTTCTTT.